This TCR beta chain was identified in a study of naive and memory T cell subsets. CD8 T cells were positively selected from what remained after CD4 positive selection. The CDR3 runs 13 residues. Trimming shortened V by 6 bases and J by 4 bases, and 12 bases separated the two germline ends. Study findings and constraints: Between naive and memory subsets, TCR abundance power law exponents differed. Possibly reflecting memory cells re-expressing CD45RA, a few larger clonotypes occurred in naive repertoires, especially CD8. There was no ground truth to check naive and memory subset results.

An equimolar mix of two oligonucleotides served as the beta constant-region primer for TRBC1 and TRBC2. Nested alpha and beta constant-region primers with the SP2 primer drove four PCR rounds on ligated cDNA. One entry per CDR3 protein, called by TCRdb with MiXCR from the UMI-ligation and nested PCR reads. The sample records fewer than 150,000 distinct CDR3 sequences, approximately 20% being singletons. About this clonotype itself: What it binds is not known.

This receptor was taken from a human donor in good health. This chain uses TRBV12-3 or TRBV12-4 with TRBJ1-1; D ambiguous. Sequenced material: naive CD8+ T cells from blood. The CDR3 is CASRSARGTEAFF. The CDR3 DNA sequence: TGTGCCAGCAGGAGCGCTCGGGGCACTGAAGCTTTCTTT.